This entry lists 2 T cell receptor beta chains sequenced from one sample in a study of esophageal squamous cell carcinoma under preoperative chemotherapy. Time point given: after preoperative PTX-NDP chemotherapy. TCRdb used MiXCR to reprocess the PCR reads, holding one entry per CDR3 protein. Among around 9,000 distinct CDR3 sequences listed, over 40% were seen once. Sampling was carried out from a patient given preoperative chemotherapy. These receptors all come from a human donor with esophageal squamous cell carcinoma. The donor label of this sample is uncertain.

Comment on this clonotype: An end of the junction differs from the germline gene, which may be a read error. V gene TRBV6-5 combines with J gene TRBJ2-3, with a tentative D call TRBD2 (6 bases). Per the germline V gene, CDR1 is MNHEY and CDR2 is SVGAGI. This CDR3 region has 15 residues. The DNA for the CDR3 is TGTGCCAGCAGTTCGGGGGTGAGGGGCAGAAATACGCAGTATTTC. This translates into CASSSGVRGRNTQYF.

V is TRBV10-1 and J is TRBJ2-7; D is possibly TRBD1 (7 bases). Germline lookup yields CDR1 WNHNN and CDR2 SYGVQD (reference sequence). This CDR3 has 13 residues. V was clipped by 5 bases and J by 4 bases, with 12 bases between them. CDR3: CASSYRGGYEQYF. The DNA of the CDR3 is TGCGCCAGCAGTTACAGGGGAGGTTACGAGCAGTACTTC.